The present TCR beta chain was sequenced within a study of T cell changes during pregnancy in multiple sclerosis (dated by TCRdb to about 2019). Describing the broader study: The study looked at changes in the T cell repertoire across pregnancy in women with multiple sclerosis.

Only one count was recorded for this clone. Its cognate antigen has yet to be identified. No per-base quality is available; no much larger clone lies one base away. The library was built by means of the immunoSEQ multiplex PCR assay. This immuneACCESS table, as held by TCRdb, lists in-frame sequences with V and J called but not all clones. Of the missing ones, under half trace to an unresolved V gene in checked studies; the others have no known cause. The sample yields tens of thousands of clones; roughly 94% were counted once. The top ten hold more than 0.4% of the sample. From the cysteine up to the phenylalanine, the CDR3 has a length of 14 residues. The sequence is cut down to CDR3 DNA, 42 bases in frame from base 1. CDR1 SGHRS and CDR2 YFSETQ are derived from the germline V gene. The V end loses 0 bases and the J end loses 0 bases, and a stretch of 7 bases separates them.

The rearrangement combines TRBV5-1 with TRBJ2-7; matching of 6 bases hints at TRBD2 as the D gene. Sequencing was performed on CD4+ T cells from peripheral blood mononuclear cells, taken after pregnancy. This clonotype was sampled from a female donor with multiple sclerosis, enrolled in a pregnancy study. The CDR3 region: CASSLAGGSYEQYF. The nucleotide sequence is TGCGCCAGCAGCTTGGCCGGGGGCTCCTACGAGCAGTACTTC. Beyond the CDR3, the reference TRBV5-1 and TRBJ2-7 genes provide the residues; the full variable domain reads: KAGVTQTPRYLIKTRGQQVTLSCSPISGHRSVSWYQQTPGQGLQFLFEYFSETQRNKGNFPGRFSGRQFSNSRSEMNVSTLELGDSALYLCASSLAGGSYEQYFGPGTRLTVT.